These 12 T cell receptor beta chains came from one sample sequenced in a study of T cells after yellow fever vaccination (dated by TCRdb to between 2019 and 2020). Library construction relied on 5' RACE. The data were produced on an Illumina NovaSeq 6000. The raw public data were reprocessed by TCRdb itself: fastp quality trimming at Q25, MiXCR clonotype calling, in-frame beta chains only. Rows with a matching CDR3 protein are joined into one entry that keeps the most common DNA and genes. In this sample the table shows a few hundred thousand distinct CDR3 sequences, 3.5% to 5% of which occur a single time. Jointly, the top ten make up less than 20% of the sample. The sample's treatment or condition, from its label and the paper: live attenuated yellow fever vaccine strain. Source: PBMCs, taken 15 days after the yellow fever booster vaccination. Receptor source: a man between 18 and 29 years old who received the YFV17D yellow fever vaccine.

Ten or more counts support this clonotype. This chain links TRBV20-1 with TRBJ2-7, with 8 bases that match TRBD1. CDR3 size: 14 residues. Germline V gives CDR1 DFQATT, CDR2 SNEGSKA (reference sequence). J lost 0 bases, V lost 5 bases, and 6 bases had no gene match. CDR3: CSAAPTGASYEQYF. The CDR3 coding sequence is TGCAGTGCTGCCCCGACAGGGGCCTCCTACGAGCAGTACTTC.

The V call is TRBV15, the J call TRBJ2-1, with D unresolved. Germline CDR1 LNHNV, CDR2 YYDKDF (reference sequence). V lost 0 bases and J lost 7, with 13 bases in between. This CDR3 region has 15 residues. The CDR3 region has the DNA TGTGCCACCAGCAGAGATGTGGCGAGGAGTAATGAGCAGTTCTTC. Its protein product is CATSRDVARSNEQFF. The full variable domain, with the rest looked up from reference TRBV15 and TRBJ2-1, is DAMVIQNPRYQVTQFGKPVTLSCSQTLNHNVMYWYQQKSSQAPKLLFHYYDKDFNNEADTPDNFQSRRPNTSFCFLDIRSPGLGDTAMYLCATSRDVARSNEQFFGPGTRLTVL.

This clonotype has ten or more counts. The gene calls are TRBV24-1 and TRBJ1-2; D not certain. Looked up from germline, CDR1 is KGHDR and CDR2 is SFDVKD. The CDR3 has 14 residues. V gave up 4 bases and J gave up 2 bases, with 10 bases separating them. CDR3 sequence reads: CATSEPTQNYGYTF. In nucleotides, the CDR3 is TGTGCCACCAGTGAACCTACACAGAACTATGGCTACACCTTC.

This clonotype was seen at least ten times. The V call is TRBV4-3, the J call TRBJ2-3, with 9 bases aligning to TRBD2. This CDR3 spans 16 amino acids. Losses at the gene ends were 0 bases for V and 4 bases for J; bases not matched to a gene: 5. Germline V gene sequence: CDR1 LGHNA, CDR2 YSLEER. CDR3 sequence: CASSQEALAGSDTQYF. The CDR3 DNA is TGCGCCAGCAGCCAAGAGGCCCTAGCGGGGTCAGATACGCAGTATTTT.

The CDR3 loop reads CSACPPGGYQPQHF. The CDR3 DNA is TGCAGTGCTTGCCCCCCGGGGGGCTATCAGCCCCAGCATTTT. The chain couples TRBV20-1 to TRBJ1-5, with D possibly being TRBD1 (6 bases). Germline V gives CDR1 DFQATT, CDR2 SNEGSKA (reference sequence). V lost 5 bases, J lost 5 bases, and 16 bases lay in between. The CDR3 consists of 14 residues.

This clonotype was recorded a few times. The chain couples TRBV5-5 to TRBJ2-2, with D possibly matching TRBD2 (7 bases). V was pared by 4 bases and J by 9 bases, with 16 bases between. This CDR3 has 14 amino acids. Germline CDR1 and CDR2: SGHKS and YYEKEE (reference sequence). In DNA, the CDR3 is TGTGCCAGCAGCCCGCCGGGGGGCTTTAGGGAGCTGTTTTTT. Translation: CASSPPGGFRELFF.

This clonotype was seen only a few times. The chain uses TRBV4-1 and TRBJ2-4, with 7 bases that match TRBD2. Losses at the gene ends were 3 bases for V and 2 bases for J; bases not matched to a gene: 1. This CDR3 comprises 14 residues. Germline-derived CDR1 and CDR2 are MGHRA and YSYEKL. CDR3 region: CASSQGLTKNIQYF. The CDR3 bases are TGCGCCAGCAGCCAGGGACTAACCAAAAACATTCAGTACTTC.

This clonotype came up many times. The chain employs TRBV6-2 or TRBV6-3 and TRBJ1-1; 8 nucleotides match TRBD1. Unmatched junction bases numbered 6, after V lost 2 bases and J lost 1 base. This CDR3 is 16 amino acids long. CDR1 is MNHEY, CDR2 SVGEGT, per germline. CDR3 bases: TGTGCCAGCAGTTACCCCCCCGGGACAGGGAACACTGAAGCTTTCTTT. Protein: CASSYPPGTGNTEAFF.

This clonotype was seen repeatedly, ten times or more. The junction does not match germline at one end; this may be a read error. The rearrangement links TRBV5-1 to TRBJ1-1; 7 bases line up with TRBD1. This CDR3 has 14 amino acids. The V gene's germline CDR1 is SGHRS and CDR2 YFSETQ. CDR3 nucleotides: TGTGCCAGCAGCTTAGGGACAGAGAACACTGAAGCTTTCTTT. This encodes CASSLGTENTEAFF.

This clonotype was counted only a few times. The chain links TRBV15 to TRBJ1-4, with D hard to call. The CDR3 runs 16 residues. CDR1 is LNHNV and CDR2 is YYDKDF in the germline V gene (reference sequence). Trimming pared 1 base from V and 3 bases from J, leaving 12 bases between. The CDR3 DNA sequence: TGTGCCACCAGCAGAGGGACGACAATTTCTAATGAAAAACTGTTTTTT. As protein: CATSRGTTISNEKLFF.

This clonotype came up many times. The rearrangement links TRBV7-9 to TRBJ2-7; D is unclear. Per germline, CDR1 SEHNR and CDR2 FQNEAQ (reference sequence). V was pared by 5 bases and J by 6 bases, with 14 bases between. The CDR3 extends over 13 amino acids. The CDR3 bases are TGTGCCAGCAGCCCCCCCGGCGGCACCGAGCAGTACGTC. Translation gives CASSPPGGTEQYV.

The chain joins TRBV30 to TRBJ2-1; 7 bases map to TRBD2. Trimming took 2 bases from V and 8 from J; bases not matched to a gene: 0. The CDR3 is 11 amino acids. Germline-derived CDR1 and CDR2 are GTSNPN and SVGIG (reference sequence). The CDR3 DNA reads as TGTGCCTGGAGTCGGGAGGATGAGCAGTTCTTC. Its protein is CAWSREDEQFF.